This T cell receptor (beta chain) emerged from a study of OX40 agonist ivuxolimab in advanced cancers. Study as a whole: Prior therapy, whether anti-PD-1, anti-PD-L1 or anti-CTLA-4, was allowed, and approximately 37% had some. Partial responses occurred in Three dose-escalation patients, one with hepatocellular carcinoma and two with cutaneous melanoma.

Patients were excluded for autoimmune disease history or systemic immunosuppression. A word on this clone: The target antigen is unknown.

The CDR3 extends over 14 amino acids. Trimming at V came to 7 bases and at J to 7 bases, leaving 9 bases not matched to a gene. Germline CDR1 reads ENHRY; CDR2 reads SYGVKD. Method: immunoSEQ multiplex PCR; TCRdb's copy keeps in-frame clones and lacks some. The sample consists of roughly 42,000 clones, roughly nine tenths of them appearing once. Broader study findings: Clones of CD4+ and CD8+ blood T cells grew by week 6 at doses of 0.1 to 3.0 mg/kg.

This receptor was identified in an adult with an advanced solid tumor such as melanoma, head and neck, liver or kidney cancer. V and J are TRBV10-3 and TRBJ2-3; 9 bases are shared with TRBD2. Sequences were derived from CD4+ or CD8+ T cells sorted from blood, sampled in a trial of the OX40 agonist ivuxolimab. In DNA, the CDR3 is TGTGCCATCAACTATAGCGGGAGATACTATACGCAGTATTTT. It codes for CAINYSGRYYTQYF.